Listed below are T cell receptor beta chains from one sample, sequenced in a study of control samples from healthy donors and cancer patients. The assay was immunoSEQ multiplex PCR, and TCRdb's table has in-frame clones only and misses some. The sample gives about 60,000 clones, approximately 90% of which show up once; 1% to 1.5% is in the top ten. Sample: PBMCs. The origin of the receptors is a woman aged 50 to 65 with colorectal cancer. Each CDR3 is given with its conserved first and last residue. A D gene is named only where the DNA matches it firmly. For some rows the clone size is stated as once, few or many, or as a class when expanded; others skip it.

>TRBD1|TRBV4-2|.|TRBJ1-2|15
TGTGCCAGCAGCCAAGGCGGAGGGGACAGGATTGGCTACACCTTC
CASSQGGGDRIGYTF
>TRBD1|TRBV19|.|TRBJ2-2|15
TGTGCCAGTAGCTGGACAGGCCGGAACACCGGGGAGCTGTTTTTT
CASSWTGRNTGELFF
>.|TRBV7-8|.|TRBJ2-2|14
TGTGCCAGCAGTGTGTCAGGAACCACCGGGGAGCTGTTTTTT
CASSVSGTTGELFF
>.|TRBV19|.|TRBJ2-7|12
TGTGCCAGTAGTGTCGACCCCTACGAGCAGTACTTC
CASSVDPYEQYF
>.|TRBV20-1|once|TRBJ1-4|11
TGCAGTCTCGAGGGGGGAGGAAAACTGTTTTTT
CSLEGGGKLFF
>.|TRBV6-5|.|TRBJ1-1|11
TGTGCCAGCCAGGGGAACACTGAAGCTTTCTTT
CASQGNTEAFF
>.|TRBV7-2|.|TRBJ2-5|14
TGTGCCAGCAGCTTAGTCGGGGGTGTGGAGACCCAGTACTTC
CASSLVGGVETQYF
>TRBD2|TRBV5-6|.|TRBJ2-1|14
TGTGCCAGCAGCTTAGGACTAGCCCACAATGAGCAGTTCTTC
CASSLGLAHNEQFF
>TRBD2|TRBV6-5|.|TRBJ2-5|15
TGTGCCAGCAGCCTAGCGGGGGGGATTGGAGAGACCCAGTACTTC
CASSLAGGIGETQYF
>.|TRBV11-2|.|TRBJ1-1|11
TGTGCCAGCAGCTTAGTCACTGAAGCTTTCTTT
CASSLVTEAFF
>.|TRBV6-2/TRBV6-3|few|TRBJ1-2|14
TGTGCCAGCAGTCCGACGAAAGCTAACTATGGCTACACCTTC
CASSPTKANYGYTF
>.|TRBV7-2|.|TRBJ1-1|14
TGTGCCAGCAGCTTAGCGGGGTGGTACACTGAAGCTTTCTTT
CASSLAGWYTEAFF
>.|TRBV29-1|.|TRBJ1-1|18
TGCAGCGCCACGGTCCCCCAAGCCCGTACAGGAACGAACACTGAAGCTTTCTTT
CSATVPQARTGTNTEAFF
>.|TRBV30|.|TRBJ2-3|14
TGTGCCTGGAGGGGGGGCGAGACCACAGATACGCAGTATTTT
CAWRGGETTDTQYF
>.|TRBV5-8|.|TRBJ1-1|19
TGTGCCAGCAGCTTGGATTTTGGTTGGACAGAGCAAAAAAACACTGAAGCTTTCTTT
CASSLDFGWTEQKNTEAFF
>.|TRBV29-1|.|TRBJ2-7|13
TGCAGCGTTGTCCCCTCGGGGGGCCACGAGCAGTACTTC
CSVVPSGGHEQYF
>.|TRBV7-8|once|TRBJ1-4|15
TGTGCCAGCAGCTCTCCGGGCAACTGGGGCGGAAAACTGTTTTTT
CASSSPGNWGGKLFF
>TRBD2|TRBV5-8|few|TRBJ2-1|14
TGTGCCAGCCAGACTAGCGGTGGTTACAATGAGCAGTTCTTC
CASQTSGGYNEQFF
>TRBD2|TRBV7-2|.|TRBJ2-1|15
TGTGCCAGCAGCTTAGCGAGCGGGAGCGTAAGTGAGCAGTTCTTC
CASSLASGSVSEQFF
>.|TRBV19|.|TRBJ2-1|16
TGTGCCAGTAGTATAGAAACCGGGAGAGTAAACAATGAGCAGTTCTTC
CASSIETGRVNNEQFF
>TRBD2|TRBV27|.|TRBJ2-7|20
TGTGCCAGCAGCCCACGCAGGAGGGGGCTAGCGGGAGGAATCATCTACGAGCAGTACTTC
CASSPRRRGLAGGIIYEQYF
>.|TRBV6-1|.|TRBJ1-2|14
TGTGCCAGCAGTGAATATGGGACGAACTATGGCTACACCTTC
CASSEYGTNYGYTF
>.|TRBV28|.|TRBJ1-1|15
TGTGCCAGCAGTTTATACTCCAATGCGAACACTGAAGCTTTCTTT
CASSLYSNANTEAFF
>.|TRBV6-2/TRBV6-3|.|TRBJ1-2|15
TGTGCCAGCAGTTACGGGGCAGAACTATCCTATGGCTACACCTTC
CASSYGAELSYGYTF
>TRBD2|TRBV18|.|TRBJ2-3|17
TGTGCCAGCTCACCCGAAGCAGGACTAGCGCCCACAGATACGCAGTATTTT
CASSPEAGLAPTDTQYF
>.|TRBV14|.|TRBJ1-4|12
TGTGCCAGCAGTCGGGGGAATGAAAAACTGTTTTTT
CASSRGNEKLFF
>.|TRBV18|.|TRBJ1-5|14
TGTGCCAGCTCACCACCGGGGGGAAGTCAGCCCCAGCATTTT
CASSPPGGSQPQHF
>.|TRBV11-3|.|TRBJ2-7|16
TGTGCCAGCAGCCTATCCCCTGGGGCGGCGGCCAACGAGCAGTACTTC
CASSLSPGAAANEQYF
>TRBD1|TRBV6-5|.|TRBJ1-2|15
TGTGCCAGCAGATCAAATTCCGGGACAGGGACTGGCTACACCTTC
CASRSNSGTGTGYTF
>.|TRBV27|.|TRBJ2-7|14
TGTGCCAGCGCTGCGGCGGGGTCTAAGTACGAGCAGTACTTC
CASAAAGSKYEQYF
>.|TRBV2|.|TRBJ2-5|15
TGTGCCAGCAGTGAAGCCTGGGCAGTCCGAGAGACCCAGTACTTC
CASSEAWAVRETQYF
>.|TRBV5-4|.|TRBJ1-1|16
TGTGCCAGCAGCTTGTCCCCCACACAGTCAAACACTGAAGCTTTCTTT
CASSLSPTQSNTEAFF
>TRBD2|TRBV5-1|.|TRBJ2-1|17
TGCGCCAGCAGCTTGCTTCTAGCGGGAAGCTCCTACAATGAGCAGTTCTTC
CASSLLLAGSSYNEQFF